Below, 7 T cell receptor beta chains from the same sample are listed, as sequenced in a study of T cells in Graves' hyperthyroidism and ophthalmopathy. The investigators amplified TCR beta CDR3 regions from RNA transcripts. A first-round RT-PCR of the TCR CDR3 used the HTBI primer set. TCRdb processed the multiplex PCR reads anew with MiXCR; each CDR3 protein has one entry. Among about 410,000 distinct CDR3 sequences, 14% to 15% were seen once, and the ten largest hold about 12%. Sequences were obtained from blood. All receptors come from a man younger than 35 with Graves' ophthalmopathy.

This clonotype was seen many times. The V and J genes are TRBV2 and TRBJ1-2, with 9 bases identical to TRBD1. This CDR3 spans 15 amino acids. The germline gives CDR1 SNHLY, CDR2 FYNNEI. V shed 0 bases, J shed 4 bases, and the junction held 3 bases outside the gene matches. CDR3 bases: TGTGCCAGCAGTGAAGCGGACAGGGGCGGCTATGGCTACACCTTC. It encodes CASSEADRGGYGYTF. The whole variable domain, filled in from reference TRBV2 and TRBJ1-2, reads EPEVTQTPSHQVTQMGQEVILRCVPISNHLYFYWYRQILGQKVEFLVSFYNNEISEKSEIFDDQFSVERPDGSNFTLKIRSTKLEDSAMYFCASSEADRGGYGYTFGSGTRLTVV.

This clonotype was detected ten times or more. This chain links TRBV30 with TRBJ1-1; D uncertain. The CDR3 spans 12 residues. V lost 5 bases, J lost 5 bases, and 12 bases lay in between. The germline CDR1 and CDR2 sequences are GTSNPN and SVGIG (reference sequence). DNA of the CDR3: TGTGCCTGGTATAGGGATGAGACTGAAGCTTTCTTT. This sequence encodes CAWYRDETEAFF.

This clonotype was counted ten times or more. The chain combines TRBV6-5 with TRBJ2-7, with D unclear. The CDR3 loop spans 11 amino acids. Deletions cut 2 bases from V and 3 bases from J, with 2 bases between. Germline CDR1 is MNHEY and CDR2 is SVGAGI. In DNA form, the CDR3 reads TGTGCCAGCAGTTACCTCTACGAGCAGTACTTC. Encoded protein: CASSYLYEQYF.

This clonotype was recorded at least ten times. J is TRBJ1-2 and V is TRBV11-3; 10 nucleotides match TRBD1. Germline V lookup: CDR1 SGHNT, CDR2 YENEEA. This CDR3 is 13 amino acids long. V dropped 5 bases and J dropped 6; count of bases not matched to a gene: 3. Here the CDR3 DNA reads TGTGCCAGCAGCCGGGGGACAGGGGATGGCTACACCTTC. This codes for CASSRGTGDGYTF. The full variable domain, in which reference TRBV11-3 and TRBJ1-2 provide the parts outside the CDR3, is EAGVVQSPRYKIIEKKQPVAFWCNPISGHNTLYWYLQNLGQGPELLIRYENEEAVDDSQLPKDRFSAERLKGVDSTLKIQPAELGDSAVYLCASSRGTGDGYTFGSGTRLTVV.

This clonotype was counted many times. The chain uses TRBV10-3 and TRBJ2-7; the match to TRBD2 covers 8 bases. The CDR3 is 16 amino acids. The germline CDR1 and CDR2 sequences are ENHRY and SYGVKD. With 5 bases clipped from V and 4 bases from J, the junction kept 13 bases outside the gene matches. In DNA, the CDR3 is TGTGCCATCAGTCCGGGAAGTAGCGGGGCTGGGTACGAGCAGTACTTC. The encoded protein is CAISPGSSGAGYEQYF.

The chain couples TRBV7-9 to TRBJ1-4, with 7 bases aligning to TRBD1. CDR1 is SEHNR, CDR2 FQNEAQ, per germline (reference sequence). The V gene end was trimmed by 2 bases and the J gene end by 7 bases; junction bases not matched to a gene: 7. The CDR3 is 15 residues long. The CDR3 coding sequence is TGTGCCAGCAGCTTACCCGGGACAGATGGTGAAAAACTGTTTTTT. It yields the protein CASSLPGTDGEKLFF.

The CDR3 DNA follows: TGTGCCAGCAACGGCGGGAGTTACAATGAGCAGTTCTTC. It translates to CASNGGSYNEQFF. V usage is TRBV6-1 and J usage is TRBJ2-1; TRBD2 matches at 7 bases. There are 13 residues in the CDR3. V was pared by 7 bases and J by 4 bases, with 4 bases of the junction left unmatched. The germline CDR1 and CDR2 sequences are MNHNS and SASEGT.